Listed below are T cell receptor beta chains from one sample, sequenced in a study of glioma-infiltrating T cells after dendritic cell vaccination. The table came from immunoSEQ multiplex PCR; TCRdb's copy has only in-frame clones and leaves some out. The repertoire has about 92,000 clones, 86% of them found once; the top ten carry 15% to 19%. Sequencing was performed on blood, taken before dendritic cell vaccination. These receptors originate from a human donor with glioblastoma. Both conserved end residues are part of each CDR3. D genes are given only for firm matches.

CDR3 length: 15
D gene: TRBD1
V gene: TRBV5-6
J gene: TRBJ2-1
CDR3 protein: CASSLIRQGAGEQFF

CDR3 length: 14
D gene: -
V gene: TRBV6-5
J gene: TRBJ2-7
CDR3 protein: CASSHPEGVYEQYF

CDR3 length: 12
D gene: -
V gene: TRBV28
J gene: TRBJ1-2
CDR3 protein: CASRGSDYGYTF

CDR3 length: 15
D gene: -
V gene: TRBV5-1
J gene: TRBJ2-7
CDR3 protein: CASSLSLGSGYEQYF

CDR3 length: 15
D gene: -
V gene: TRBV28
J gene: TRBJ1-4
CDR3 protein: CASSRDSATNEKLFF

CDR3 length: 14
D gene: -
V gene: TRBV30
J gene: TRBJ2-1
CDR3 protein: CAWSIRDSYNEQFF

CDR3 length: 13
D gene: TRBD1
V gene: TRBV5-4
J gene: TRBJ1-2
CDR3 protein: CASSLQGAVGYTF

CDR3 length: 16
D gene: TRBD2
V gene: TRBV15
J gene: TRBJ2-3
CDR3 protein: CATSRGLAGRTDTQYF

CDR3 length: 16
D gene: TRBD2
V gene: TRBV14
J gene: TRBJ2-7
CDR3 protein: CASSHVTSGSSYEQYF

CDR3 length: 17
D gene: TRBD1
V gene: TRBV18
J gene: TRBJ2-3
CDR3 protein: CASSLNSQGEVTDTQYF

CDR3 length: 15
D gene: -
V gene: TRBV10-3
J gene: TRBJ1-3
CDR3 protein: CAISRDTFSGNTIYF

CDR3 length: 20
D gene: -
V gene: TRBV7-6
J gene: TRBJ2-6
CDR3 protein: CASSLVSRALRDSGANVLTF

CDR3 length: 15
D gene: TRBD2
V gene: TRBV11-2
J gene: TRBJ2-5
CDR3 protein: CASSTGLAGQETQYF

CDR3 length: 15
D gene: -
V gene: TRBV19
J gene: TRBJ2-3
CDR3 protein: CASSIGGRGPDTQYF

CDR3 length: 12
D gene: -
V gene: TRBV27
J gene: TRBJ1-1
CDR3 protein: CASSFGGREAFF

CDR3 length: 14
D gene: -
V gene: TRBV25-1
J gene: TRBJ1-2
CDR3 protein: CASSSHGITYGYTF

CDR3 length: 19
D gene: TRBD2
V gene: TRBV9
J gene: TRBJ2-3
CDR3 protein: CASSPLWWVAGTSTDTQYF

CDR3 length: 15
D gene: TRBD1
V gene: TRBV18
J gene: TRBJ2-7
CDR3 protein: CASSPSGQGIYEQYF

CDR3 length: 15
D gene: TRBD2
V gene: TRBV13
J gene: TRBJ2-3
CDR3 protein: CASSRSGGAIDTQYF

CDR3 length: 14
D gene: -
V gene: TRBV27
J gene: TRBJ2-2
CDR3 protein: CASSLFTGTGELFF

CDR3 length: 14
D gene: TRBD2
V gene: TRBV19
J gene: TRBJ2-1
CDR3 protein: CASSSGGLRNEQFF

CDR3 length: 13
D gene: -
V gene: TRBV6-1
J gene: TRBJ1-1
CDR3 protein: CASSATVNTEAFF

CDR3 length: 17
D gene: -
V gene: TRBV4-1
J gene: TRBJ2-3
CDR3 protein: CASSQSSGGGNTDTQYF

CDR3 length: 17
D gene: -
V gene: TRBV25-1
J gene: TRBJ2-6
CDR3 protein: CASSDLTTSSGANVLTF

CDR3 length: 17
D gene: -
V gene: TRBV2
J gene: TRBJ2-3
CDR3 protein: CASIHYKKTNSTDTQYF

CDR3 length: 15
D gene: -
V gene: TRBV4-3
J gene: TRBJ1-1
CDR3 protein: CASSQLLGTNTEAFF

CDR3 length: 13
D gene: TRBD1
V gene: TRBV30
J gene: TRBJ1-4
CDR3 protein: CAWATGPNEKLFF

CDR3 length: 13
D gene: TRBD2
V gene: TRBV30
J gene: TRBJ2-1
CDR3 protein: CAWSYSGVAKQFF

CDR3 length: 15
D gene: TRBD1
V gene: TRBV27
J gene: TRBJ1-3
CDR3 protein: CASSHTGGSGNTIYF

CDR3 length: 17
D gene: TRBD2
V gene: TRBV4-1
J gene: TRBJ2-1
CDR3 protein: CASSQVTTSGQHNEQFF

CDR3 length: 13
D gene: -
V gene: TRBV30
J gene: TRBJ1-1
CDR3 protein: CAWSRDKNTEAFF

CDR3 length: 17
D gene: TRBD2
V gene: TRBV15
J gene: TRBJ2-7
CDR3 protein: CATSRDRAGGPRGEQYF

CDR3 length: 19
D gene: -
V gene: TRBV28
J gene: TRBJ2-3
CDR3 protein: CASSLSGWVLGPATDTQYF

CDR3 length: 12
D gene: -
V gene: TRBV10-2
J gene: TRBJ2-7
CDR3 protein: CASSEISGEQYF

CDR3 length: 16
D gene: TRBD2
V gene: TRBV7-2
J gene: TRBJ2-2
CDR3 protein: CASSSRTSGRIGELFF

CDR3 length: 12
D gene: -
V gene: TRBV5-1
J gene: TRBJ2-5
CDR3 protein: CASSLDLETQYF

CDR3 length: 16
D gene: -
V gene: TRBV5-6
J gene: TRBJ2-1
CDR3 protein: CASHSGVLSSYNEQFF

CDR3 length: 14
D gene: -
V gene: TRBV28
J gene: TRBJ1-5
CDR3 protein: CASTLAQGHQPQHF

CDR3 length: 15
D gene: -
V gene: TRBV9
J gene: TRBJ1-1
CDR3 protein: CASSPQAIIDTEAFF

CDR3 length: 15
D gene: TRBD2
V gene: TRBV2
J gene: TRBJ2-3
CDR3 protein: CASSPTSGNTDTQYF

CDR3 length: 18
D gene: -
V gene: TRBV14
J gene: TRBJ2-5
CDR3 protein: CASSQDEKGGSYQETQYF

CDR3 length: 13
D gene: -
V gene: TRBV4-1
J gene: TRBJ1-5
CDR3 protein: CASSQAVNQPQRF

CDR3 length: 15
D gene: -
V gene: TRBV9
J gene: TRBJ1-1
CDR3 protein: CASSVYGNGVDKAFF

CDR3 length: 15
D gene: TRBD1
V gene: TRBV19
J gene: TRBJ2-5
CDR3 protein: CASKGGQGLGETQYF

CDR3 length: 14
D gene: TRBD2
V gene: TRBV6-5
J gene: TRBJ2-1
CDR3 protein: CASSEREAMNEQFF

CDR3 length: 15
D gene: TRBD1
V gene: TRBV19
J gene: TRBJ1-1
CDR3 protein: CASSRTGQGDTEAFF

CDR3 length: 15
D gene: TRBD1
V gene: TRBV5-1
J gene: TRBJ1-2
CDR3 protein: CASSLVGQGIYGYTF

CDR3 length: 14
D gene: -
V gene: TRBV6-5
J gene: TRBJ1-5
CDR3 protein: CASSTQGSTQPQHF

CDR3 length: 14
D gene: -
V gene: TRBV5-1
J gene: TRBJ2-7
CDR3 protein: CASSLDPGSYEQYF

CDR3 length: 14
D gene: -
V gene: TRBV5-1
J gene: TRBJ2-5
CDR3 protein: CASSTYRNRETQYF

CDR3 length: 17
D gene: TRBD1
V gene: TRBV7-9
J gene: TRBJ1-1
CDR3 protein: CASSLGGQGEWGTEAFF

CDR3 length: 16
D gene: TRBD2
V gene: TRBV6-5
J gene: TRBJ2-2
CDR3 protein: CASSYSGGLDTGELFF

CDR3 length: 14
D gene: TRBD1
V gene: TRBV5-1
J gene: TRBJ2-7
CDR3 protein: CASSWTGWPYEQYF

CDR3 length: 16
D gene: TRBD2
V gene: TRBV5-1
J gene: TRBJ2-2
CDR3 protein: CASSLSSGSITGELFF

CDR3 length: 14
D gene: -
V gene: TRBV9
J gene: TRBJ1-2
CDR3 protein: CASSPSADYYGYTF

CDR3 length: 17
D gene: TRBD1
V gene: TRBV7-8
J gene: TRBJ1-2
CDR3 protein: CASSLVRQGTLSYGYTF

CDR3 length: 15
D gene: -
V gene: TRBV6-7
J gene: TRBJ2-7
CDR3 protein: CASSYWAATFYEQYF

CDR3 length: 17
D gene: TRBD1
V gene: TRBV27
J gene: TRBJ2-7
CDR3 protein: CASSLLSDRVASGEQYF

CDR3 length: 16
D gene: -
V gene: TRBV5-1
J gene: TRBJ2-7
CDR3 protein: CASSLGQRVGSYEQYF

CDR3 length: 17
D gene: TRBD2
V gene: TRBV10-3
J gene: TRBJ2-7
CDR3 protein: CAISGKLTSGSSYEQYF